A single sample is the source of the 14 T cell receptor beta chains below, sequenced in a study of CD8+ T cells in alopecia areata. TCR sequencing used cDNA made by reverse transcription of extracted RNA. This table comes from immunoSEQ multiplex PCR, and its TCRdb copy is limited to in-frame clones, with some not included. Of about 190,000 clones in the sample, 60% to 70% were seen once. Indicated treatment: oral pan-JAK inhibitor, 5-10 mg twice daily. The sequences come from CD4+ T cells sorted from blood, collected at week 4, from a patient treated with tofacitinib. These receptor sequences come from a human donor with alopecia areata.

This chain joins TRBV7-2 and TRBJ1-2; 7 bases are shared with TRBD1. The junction had 11 bases not matched to a gene; V was cut back by 5 bases and J by 2 bases. Germline V gene sequence: CDR1 SGHTA, CDR2 FQGNSA. The CDR3 runs 16 residues. CDR3 amino acids: CASSPSQGGANYGYTF. The CDR3 coding sequence is TGTGCCAGCAGCCCATCCCAGGGGGGGGCCAACTATGGCTACACCTTC.

The chain joins TRBV20-1 to TRBJ2-7; D possibly corresponds to TRBD1 (6 bases). V was pared by 3 bases and J by 5 bases, with 8 bases between. In germline, CDR1 is DFQATT, CDR2 SNEGSKA (reference sequence). The CDR3 loop spans 11 amino acids. In DNA form, the CDR3 reads TGCAGTGCTAGTAGGGGGAACGAGCAGTACTTC. This gives the protein CSASRGNEQYF.

The chain is built from TRBV27 and TRBJ2-7; 8 positions agree with TRBD1. The CDR3 has 14 residues. Trimming cost V 6 bases and J 6 bases; bases outside gene matches: 10. Germline-derived CDR1 and CDR2 are MNHEY and SMNVEV (reference sequence). CDR3 bases: TGTGCCAGCAGCCGGGACAGGTCCCAACTCGAGCAGTACTTC. Residues: CASSRDRSQLEQYF.

The chain uses TRBV5-1 and TRBJ2-7, with D perhaps TRBD2 (6 bases). This CDR3 has 13 amino acids. V was pared by 6 bases and J by 3 bases, with 13 bases between. From germline, CDR1 is SGHRS and CDR2 YFSETQ. CDR3: CASNPGGNYEQYF. CDR3 nucleotides: TGCGCCAGCAACCCGGGCGGGAACTACGAGCAGTACTTC.

The rearrangement links TRBV27 to TRBJ2-2; D uncertain. Germline lookup yields CDR1 MNHEY and CDR2 SMNVEV (reference sequence). The V end lost 5 bases, the J end lost 7 bases, and 8 bases lay between the germline ends. This CDR3 spans 12 amino acids. As DNA, the CDR3 is TGTGCCAGCAGTCGCCTAGGCGGGGAGCTGTTTTTT. Translation gives CASSRLGGELFF.

The CDR3 sequence: CSASGEETQYF. The CDR3 DNA follows: TGCAGTGCTAGTGGTGAGGAGACCCAGTACTTC. The chain has TRBV20-1 and TRBJ2-5; D remains unclear. Germline CDR1 is DFQATT and CDR2 is SNEGSKA (reference sequence). V gave up 3 bases and J gave up 5 bases, with 7 bases separating them. The CDR3 covers 11 residues.

This clone was detected a few times. The rearrangement links TRBV28 to TRBJ1-5; TRBD1 matches 8 bases. CDR3 size: 15 residues. Per the germline V gene, CDR1 is MDHEN and CDR2 is SYDVKM. With 6 bases clipped from V and 5 bases from J, the junction kept 9 bases outside the gene matches. This CDR3 is CASREGGQDYQPQHF. CDR3 DNA sequence: TGTGCCAGCAGGGAGGGGGGACAGGATTATCAGCCCCAGCATTTT.

The J gene is TRBJ1-1, the V gene TRBV5-6; D unclear. Germline V gene lookup returns CDR1 SGHDT and CDR2 YYEEEE. V shed 5 bases and J shed 2 bases, with 7 bases lying between them. This CDR3 spans 12 amino acids. As DNA, the CDR3 is TGTGCCAGCAGTCCGGGTAACACTGAAGCTTTCTTT. Its translation: CASSPGNTEAFF.

This clone was seen a handful of times. The chain joins TRBV29-1 to TRBJ2-3; 8 bases match TRBD1. Germline V lookup: CDR1 SQVTM, CDR2 ANQGSEA. The CDR3 spans 14 residues. The V segment lost 5 bases and the J segment 4 bases; nucleotides outside the gene matches: 8. This chain's CDR3 is CSVRDRSFPDTQYF. The CDR3 DNA sequence: TGCAGCGTTCGGGACAGGTCGTTCCCAGATACGCAGTATTTT.

The gene calls are TRBV7-2 and TRBJ2-1, with TRBD2 matching over 9 bases. The trim removed 5 bases at V and 6 bases at J, leaving 8 bases unmatched. In germline, CDR1 is SGHTA, CDR2 FQGNSA. This CDR3 comprises 15 residues. The CDR3 reads CASSLVSGSGNEQFF. DNA of the CDR3: TGTGCCAGCAGCCTAGTTAGCGGGAGTGGCAATGAGCAGTTCTTC.

As DNA, the CDR3 is TGTGCCAGCAGCTTCGCAGGGCCCTACGAGCAGTACTTC. Its translation is CASSFAGPYEQYF. The V and J genes are TRBV28 and TRBJ2-7, with D possibly matching TRBD1 (5 bases). The CDR3 spans 13 residues. V shed 6 bases and J shed 2 bases, with 11 bases lying between them. CDR1 is MDHEN and CDR2 is SYDVKM in the germline V gene.

The chain employs TRBV25-1 and TRBJ2-2; D is possibly TRBD1 (6 bases). The CDR3 is 14 amino acids. Trimming cost V 6 bases and J 4 bases, with 12 bases left between them. Germline V gives CDR1 MGHDK, CDR2 SYGVNS. The CDR3 is CASRTGRITGELFF. CDR3 sequence (DNA): TGTGCCAGCAGAACAGGGAGAATCACCGGGGAGCTGTTTTTT.

This rearrangement joins TRBV27 to TRBJ2-7; no firm D call. The CDR3 length is 9 residues. V lost 9 bases, J lost 3 bases, and 3 bases lay in between. The V gene's germline CDR1 is MNHEY and CDR2 SMNVEV (reference sequence). CDR3 loop: CARVYEQYF. The CDR3 DNA follows: TGTGCCAGGGTCTACGAGCAGTACTTC.

The V call is TRBV4-2, the J call TRBJ2-4, with D perhaps TRBD1 or TRBD2 (5 bases each). Trimming pared 0 bases from V and 3 bases from J, leaving 12 bases between. The CDR3 contains 16 residues. Germline CDR1 and CDR2: LGHNA and YNFKEQ. As DNA, the CDR3 is TGTGCCAGCAGCCAAGATAGGGGAGAATACAAAAACATTCAGTACTTC. Translating gives CASSQDRGEYKNIQYF.